The following is a TCR beta chain sequence with its context. Here immunoSEQ multiplex PCR was the method, and the copy in TCRdb shows in-frame clones only, minus some. The sample yields about 270,000 clones, 85% to 90% seen once. This CDR3 is built from 16 residues. This sample is drawn from a study of blood T cell repertoires in COVID-19. At the level of the study: PBMCs, B-cell-depleted T cells, or T cells provided the cDNA or gDNA that made up the material.

This clonotype was obtained from a woman under 30 who had recovered from COVID-19. Sequencing was carried out using PBMCs or T cells enriched from blood (not recorded which). The chain carries TRBV21-1 and TRBJ1-1. TRBV21-1 is termed a pseudogene. The CDR3 protein is CASSKWFVAGETEAFF. In DNA, the CDR3 is TGTGCCAGCAGCAAATGGTTCGTTGCGGGGGAAACTGAAGCTTTCTTT.